The 20 T cell receptor beta chains in this list originate from one sample, sequenced in a study of graft-versus-host responses after intestinal transplantation. Assay: immunoSEQ multiplex PCR; the TCRdb copy retains only in-frame clones and omits some. The sample carries tens of thousands of clones, 84% recorded once. Their cognate antigens are unknown. The starting material was unstimulated CD4+ T cells sorted from spleen or lymph node cells, obtained before transplant. These receptors came from a human donor who was the organ donor for an intestinal transplant.

The rearrangement joins TRBV6-5 to TRBJ2-5; TRBD2 is a possible D gene (5 bases). The germline V gene encodes CDR1 MNHEY and CDR2 SVGAGI. The germline V and J ends were trimmed by 8 bases and 5 bases, with 18 bases remaining between them. The CDR3 loop spans 14 amino acids. The CDR3 loop is CASRRPDLRETQYF. Written as DNA, the CDR3 is TGTGCCAGCCGACGCCCGGACTTAAGGGAGACCCAGTACTTC.

The rearrangement joins TRBV5-1 to TRBJ1-1; 7 bases are a match to TRBD1. Germline V gene sequence: CDR1 SGHRS, CDR2 YFSETQ. With 5 bases clipped from V and 4 bases from J, the junction kept 5 bases outside the gene matches. The CDR3 is 13 amino acids. For the CDR3, the DNA is TGCGCCAGCAGAGCCCCAGGGGGCACTGAAGCTTTCTTT. Its translation: CASRAPGGTEAFF. Full variable domain (rest looked up from reference TRBV5-1 and TRBJ1-1): KAGVTQTPRYLIKTRGQQVTLSCSPISGHRSVSWYQQTPGQGLQFLFEYFSETQRNKGNFPGRFSGRQFSNSRSEMNVSTLELGDSALYLCASRAPGGTEAFFGQGTRLTVV.

V usage is TRBV5-1 and J usage is TRBJ2-5; weak D call: TRBD1 (6 bases). Germline assignment: CDR1 SGHRS and CDR2 YFSETQ. The CDR3 consists of 12 residues. Trimming took off 3 bases at V and 11 bases at J, with 14 bases between the two ends. CDR3 residues: CASSSDRFWQYF. CDR3 in DNA: TGCGCCAGCAGCTCTGACAGGTTCTGGCAGTACTTC.

The rearrangement links TRBV5-1 to TRBJ2-1, with a weak D call TRBD2 (5 bases). Germline-derived CDR1 and CDR2 are SGHRS and YFSETQ. Trimming took 3 bases from V and 8 from J, leaving 15 bases between them. This CDR3 is 14 amino acids long. DNA of the CDR3: TGCGCCAGCAGCTCCACATCAACGCGGGATGAGCAGTTCTTC. Protein product: CASSSTSTRDEQFF.

The chain joins TRBV5-1 to TRBJ2-7; 9 bases are shared with TRBD1. The V segment lost 4 bases and the J segment 7 bases; nucleotides outside the gene matches: 6. This CDR3 is built from 13 residues. Per the germline V gene, CDR1 is SGHRS and CDR2 is YFSETQ. This chain's CDR3 is CASSVTGGREQYV. The CDR3 bases are TGCGCCAGCAGCGTGACAGGGGGTAGGGAGCAGTACGTC.

This chain links TRBV2 with TRBJ1-1; D is perhaps TRBD1 (5 bases). The CDR3 is made up of 16 amino acids. V was shortened by 0 bases and J by 3 bases, with 14 bases between the two germline ends. CDR1 is SNHLY, CDR2 FYNNEI, per germline. The CDR3 bases are TGTGCCAGCAGTGAAGCGCTGGGGGGGAGGGACACTGAAGCTTTCTTT. It specifies CASSEALGGRDTEAFF.

The rearrangement links TRBV19 to TRBJ1-4; D gene uncertain. V was shortened by 6 bases and J by 7 bases, with 12 bases between the two germline ends. Germline assignment: CDR1 LNHDA and CDR2 SQIVND (reference sequence). This CDR3 has 13 residues. DNA of the CDR3: TGTGCCAGTAGCTCCCTCAGAGGTGAAAAACTGTTTTTT. Translated: CASSSLRGEKLFF.

The chain uses TRBV12-2 and TRBJ2-5; the D call in the table, TRBD1, was not verified against the DNA. TRBV12-2 is a pseudogene. CDR3 size: 13 residues. The CDR3 spells CASRPGQEETQYF. The CDR3 nucleotides read TGTGCAAGTCGCCCGGGACAGGAAGAGACCCAGTACTTC.

This chain links TRBV7-8 with TRBJ1-5; 9 positions match TRBD1. CDR1 SGHVS and CDR2 FQNEAQ come from the germline V gene. The CDR3 totals 17 residues. Trimming at V came to 4 bases and at J to 5 bases, leaving 12 bases not matched to a gene. CDR3 nucleotides: TGTGCCAGCAGCTCCGGACAGGGGACACCACTCGATCAGCCCCAGCATTTT. Residues: CASSSGQGTPLDQPQHF. Full variable domain (missing parts from reference TRBV7-8 and TRBJ1-5): GAGVSQSPRYKVAKRGQDVALRCDPISGHVSLFWYQQALGQGPEFLTYFQNEAQLDKSGLPSDRFFAERPEGSVSTLKIQRTQQEDSAVYLCASSSGQGTPLDQPQHFGDGTRLSIL.

V gene TRBV11-2 combines with J gene TRBJ2-5, with D possibly TRBD1 on 6 matching bases. The V gene's germline CDR1 is SGHAT and CDR2 FQNNGV. V was shortened by 2 bases and J by 8 bases, with 18 bases between the two germline ends. This CDR3 contains 15 residues. CDR3 in amino acids: CASSLQFGQFETQYF. The CDR3, as DNA: TGTGCCAGCAGCTTACAATTTGGACAGTTCGAAACCCAGTACTTC.

This clone turned up a few times. The genes are TRBV19 and TRBJ1-2; D gene unclear. Germline V gene sequence: CDR1 LNHDA, CDR2 SQIVND (reference sequence). CDR3 length: 13 amino acids. Trimming removed 6 bases from V and 3 bases from J, with 11 bases in between. The CDR3 loop reads CASRTSGYYGYTF. CDR3 nucleotide sequence: TGTGCCAGTAGGACATCAGGCTACTATGGCTACACCTTC.

As regards this clone: Different DNA sequences within this sample yield the same CDR3. The chain combines TRBV15 with TRBJ1-5; maybe TRBD1 (5 bases). The CDR3 loop spans 15 amino acids. Between the trimmed V and J ends, which lost 3 bases and 0 bases, there was a span of 9 bases. CDR1 and CDR2 (germline): LNHNV, YYDKDF (reference sequence). DNA of the CDR3: TGTGCCACCAGCAGCGGGACTTATAGCAATCAGCCCCAGCATTTT. Its protein product is CATSSGTYSNQPQHF. The full variable domain, completed using reference TRBV15 and TRBJ1-5, is DAMVIQNPRYQVTQFGKPVTLSCSQTLNHNVMYWYQQKSSQAPKLLFHYYDKDFNNEADTPDNFQSRRPNTSFCFLDIRSPGLGDTAMYLCATSSGTYSNQPQHFGDGTRLSIL.

The chain has TRBV18 and TRBJ1-5, with 9 positions matching TRBD1. The length of the CDR3 is 14 residues. Germline trimming cut 5 bases from V and 3 bases from J; bases unmatched to any gene: 2. Germline values: CDR1 KGHSH, CDR2 LQKENI. In nucleotides, the CDR3 is TGTGCCAGCTCAGGACAGGGGTACAATCAGCCCCAGCATTTT. This gives the protein CASSGQGYNQPQHF.

This sequence joins TRBV9 and TRBJ1-2; D remains ambiguous. Germline V gene data show CDR1 as SGDLS and CDR2 as YYNGEE. V shed 0 bases and J shed 4 bases, with 10 bases lying between them. CDR3 size: 14 residues. CDR3 region: CASSVGGGLYGYTF. CDR3 coding DNA: TGTGCCAGCAGCGTAGGAGGAGGCCTCTATGGCTACACCTTC.

The chain recombines TRBV2 with TRBJ1-5; 9 bases match TRBD1. After removal of 7 bases from V and 7 bases from J, the junction contained 11 bases not matched to a gene. CDR1 and CDR2 (germline): SNHLY, FYNNEI. The CDR3 is 15 residues long. The CDR3 nucleotides are TGTGCCAGCACCGGGACAGGGAAGGGAGGACAGCCCCAGCATTTT. Amino acid sequence: CASTGTGKGGQPQHF. Full variable domain (remainder filled in from reference TRBV2 and TRBJ1-5): EPEVTQTPSHQVTQMGQEVILRCVPISNHLYFYWYRQILGQKVEFLVSFYNNEISEKSEIFDDQFSVERPDGSNFTLKIRSTKLEDSAMYFCASTGTGKGGQPQHFGDGTRLSIL.

The chain recombines TRBV6-6 with TRBJ2-7; possible D gene TRBD2, 5 bases. Trimming removed 2 bases at V and 4 bases at J, with 6 bases between. The CDR3 totals 12 residues. The germline CDR1 and CDR2 sequences are MNHNY and SVGAGI (reference sequence). DNA for the CDR3: TGTGCCAGCAGTTACAGGGAGTACGAGCAGTACGTC. Encoded protein: CASSYREYEQYV.

This clone was detected only once. V is TRBV27 and J is TRBJ2-5; no reliable D call. This CDR3 region has 13 residues. Germline CDR1 MNHEY, CDR2 SMNVEV (reference sequence). Trimming removed 5 bases at V and 1 base at J, with 8 bases between. CDR3 loop: CASSPLIQETQYF. The CDR3 region has the DNA TGTGCCAGCAGTCCTCTAATCCAAGAGACCCAGTACTTC.

The V gene is TRBV4-2, the J gene TRBJ1-1, with D possibly being TRBD1 (5 bases). This CDR3 comprises 19 residues. Trimming removed 1 base from V and 1 base from J, with 22 bases in between. Per the germline V gene, CDR1 is LGHNA and CDR2 is YNFKEQ. CDR3 nucleotide sequence: TGTGCCAGCAGCCAAGGGGGGGGACGGTCGTTGTTTGAGAACACTGAAGCTTTCTTT. It encodes CASSQGGGRSLFENTEAFF.

The chain links TRBV5-1 to TRBJ1-1; 8 bases are a match to TRBD1. J lost 5 bases, V lost 0 bases, and 9 bases had no gene match. The CDR3 extends over 16 amino acids. The germline V gene has CDR1 SGHRS and CDR2 YFSETQ. Here the CDR3 reads CASSLVPLQGETEAFF. Written as DNA, the CDR3 is TGCGCCAGCAGCTTGGTGCCCCTACAGGGGGAAACTGAAGCTTTCTTT.

This clone appeared a single time. This chain joins TRBV28 and TRBJ1-6; 7 bases map to TRBD1. The J segment lost 4 bases and the V segment lost 3 bases, leaving 3 bases of the junction unmatched. CDR1 and CDR2 from the germline V gene are MDHEN and SYDVKM. There are 15 residues in the CDR3. The CDR3 DNA sequence: TGTGCCAGCAGTTTCCGACAGGGTTATAATTCACCCCTCCACTTT. Its translation is CASSFRQGYNSPLHF.